The sequence of this T cell receptor beta chain was determined in a study of blood T cells in healthy people across ages. Study-wide results and limits: Unknown donor CMV status possibly confounded expanded clonotype changes. Long-lived and aged donors differed, with more naive CD4+ cells and higher diversity in the long-lived.

Germline V gene data show CDR1 as SGHDT and CDR2 as YYEEEE. The CDR3 has 14 residues. Sample-barcoded 5' priming and a J-beta primer mix drove a second PCR of 7 to 11 cycles. TCRdb passed the 5' RACE reads through MiXCR, listing each CDR3 protein once. In the table there are roughly 1 million distinct CDR3 sequences, around 27% of which are singletons. With regard to this clonotype: Its antigen is not known.

These same records also appear under a second study, on T cells of mothers and their children. That paper states: Three healthy Caucasian mothers, along with their six children, were the donors.

The chain links TRBV5-6 to TRBJ2-5; D unclear. The tail of the sequence fits TRBJ2-1 better, so the J call may be wrong. This clonotype was sampled from a girl under 10 years old in good health. Sample: blood. The CDR3 protein is CASKFPGPAGEQFF. The CDR3, as DNA: TGTGCCAGCAAATTCCCAGGCCCGGCCGGCGAGCAGTTCTTC.